This T cell receptor (beta chain) was retrieved from a study of blood T cell repertoires in COVID-19 (dated by TCRdb to about 2020). Notes on the research overall: Samples from collaborators originated in the United States, Italy and Spain and spanned both the acute and convalescent phases of COVID-19. The material from the prospective study consisted of cDNA or gDNA derived from T cells, B-cell-depleted T cells, or PBMCs. Subjects who had been exposed to COVID-19, were actively infected with it, or had recovered from it provided the deeply sampled blood TCRbeta repertoires that made up the dataset. The repertoires were made available in a free public database intended to serve as a resource for research on the immune response to SARS-CoV-2. Samples came from the ongoing ImmuneRACE study (first 160 participants) plus 1,254 subjects from 6 global collaborators. Nearly every sample came with metadata listing a de-identified subject ID, COVID-19 status, age in years and sex. Where available, HLA class I and class II types were obtained from metadata supplied by the sample provider rather than from assay-based typing. Results and caveats for the whole study, not just this receptor: How much clinical and demographic metadata was included differed by source and by participant, and the metadata was provided uncurated.

Notes on this clone: The antigen this receptor binds is unknown. Base qualities are not recorded, but no much larger clone differs from it by a single base.

The immunoSEQ Assay, a bias-controlled multiplex PCR, was used to amplify TCRbeta CDR3 regions from genomic DNA. The authors processed their data as follows. The number of nucleated cells in each sample was estimated by amplification of reference gene primers within the assay. To quantify the absolute abundance of each unique TCRbeta CDR3 rearrangement, sequence reads were collapsed and filtered. For each sample, productive Simpson clonality was calculated by taking the square root of Simpson's diversity index across productive rearrangements. Imported from immuneACCESS, the table was reduced by TCRdb to in-frame sequences with V and J called. These copies leave out some clones; in studies compared against another copy, an unresolved V gene accounts for under half, and the cause of the remainder is not known. Clone size and the V and J calls come from that table; the DNA yielded D and trimming. The sample table holds roughly 250,000 clones, of which approximately 86% were seen once. The ten largest clones take up 6% to 9% of the sample.

Samples from volunteer blood donors who had recovered from COVID-19 were contributed by a second Seattle source. Collaborating institutions collected whole blood in K2EDTA tubes following their own protocols. Collaborator samples were shipped for TCRbeta analysis as frozen whole blood, isolated PBMCs, or DNA extracted from either sample type. CDR1 and CDR2 are read off the germline V gene (reference sequence) as GTSNPN and SVGIG. The CDR3 has 13 amino acids, counting the end cysteine and phenylalanine. The read is trimmed to its CDR3 DNA, 39 bases read in frame from base 1. The junction shows trimming of 2 bases on V and 5 bases on J, and the gene matches do not reach 2 bases of it.

The sequencing input was peripheral blood. The receptor comes from a man aged 55-75 years who had recovered from COVID-19. Here the chain combines TRBV30 and TRBJ1-5; 8 central bases correspond to TRBD1. The bases read TGTGCCTGGAGTCAGGGGGCCCATCAGCCCCAGCATTTT. Translated, this gives CAWSQGAHQPQHF.